A single sample gave rise to the 9 T cell receptor beta chains below, sequenced in a study of blood T cell repertoires in COVID-19 (dated by TCRdb to 2020 to 2022). Receptor libraries were prepared by the immunoSEQ multiplex PCR assay. As stored in TCRdb, this immuneACCESS dataset retains in-frame rearrangements with V and J assigned. A fraction of the clones does not appear; measured against another copy, unresolved V genes explain less than half of the discrepancy, and the remainder lacks a known reason. This sample holds about 200,000 clones; approximately 89% were observed only once. Under 3% of the sample comes from the top ten. Sequenced: PBMCs or T cells enriched from blood (not recorded which). The receptor set was obtained from a middle-aged woman with acute COVID-19.

The chain uses TRBV6-5 and TRBJ1-2, with 7 nucleotides matching TRBD1. This CDR3 comprises 13 residues. Germline CDR1 MNHEY, CDR2 SVGAGI. The V segment lost 5 bases and the J segment 6 bases; nucleotides outside the gene matches: 6. The CDR3 DNA reads TGTGCCAGCAGTAACAGGGGAAGGGATGGCTACACCTTC. This gives the protein CASSNRGRDGYTF.

The V and J genes are TRBV28 and TRBJ2-2; TRBD1 aligns across 7 bases. J was trimmed by 4 bases and V by 6 bases; bases with no gene match: 11. Per the germline V gene, CDR1 is MDHEN and CDR2 is SYDVKM. The length of the CDR3 is 16 residues. CDR3 DNA sequence: TGTGCCAGCAGCTCCCTCGCGACAGGGCTCACCGGGGAGCTGTTTTTT. Protein sequence: CASSSLATGLTGELFF.

The genes are TRBV10-2 and TRBJ1-3, with D perhaps matching TRBD1 (5 bases). Germline V gene data show CDR1 as WSHSY and CDR2 as SAAADI. Trimming took 4 bases from V and 2 from J, leaving 12 bases between them. CDR3 size: 15 residues. CDR3 amino acids: CASSVMGRTGNTIYF. The CDR3, as DNA: TGCGCCAGCAGTGTTATGGGGCGAACTGGAAACACCATATATTTT.

The chain carries TRBV27 and TRBJ2-5, with 10 positions matching TRBD1. The ends lost 2 bases at V and 1 base at J; junction bases unmatched: 1. CDR3 length: 15 residues. Germline V gene sequence: CDR1 MNHEY, CDR2 SMNVEV (reference sequence). In DNA, the CDR3 is TGTGCCAGCAGTTTAGGGACAGGGGCCCAAGAGACCCAGTACTTC. It yields the protein CASSLGTGAQETQYF.

The V call is TRBV6-5, the J call TRBJ1-2; 8 nucleotides match TRBD1. Germline values: CDR1 MNHEY, CDR2 SVGAGI. V lost 4 bases to trimming and J lost 3 bases; unmatched junction nucleotides: 10. The CDR3 loop spans 16 amino acids. This chain's CDR3 is CASSSGTDRAHYGYTF. CDR3 in DNA: TGTGCCAGCAGTTCCGGTACGGACAGGGCTCACTATGGCTACACCTTC.

V gene TRBV5-1 combines with J gene TRBJ2-5; the match to TRBD1 covers 9 bases. Trimming cost V 0 bases and J 1 base; bases outside gene matches: 4. This CDR3 contains 16 residues. CDR1 and CDR2 from the germline V gene are SGHRS and YFSETQ. In DNA, the CDR3 is TGCGCCAGCAGCTTGGCCCTGACAGGGGGCCAAGAGACCCAGTACTTC. Translating it yields CASSLALTGGQETQYF.

The V call is TRBV19, the J call TRBJ1-5; D gene unclear. The CDR3 extends over 13 amino acids. V lost 6 bases and J 3 bases, leaving 9 bases between the germline ends. Germline CDR1 and CDR2: LNHDA and SQIVND (reference sequence). CDR3 loop: CASRRQHNQPQHF. The DNA of the CDR3 is TGTGCCAGTAGAAGACAACACAATCAGCCCCAGCATTTT.

This chain connects TRBV5-4 to TRBJ2-1; 7 positions match TRBD2. There are 16 residues in the CDR3. Germline V CDR1 and CDR2: SGHNT, YYREEE (reference sequence). Trimming at V came to 5 bases and at J to 7 bases, leaving 15 bases not matched to a gene. The CDR3 is CASSRATSEKENEQFF. CDR3 bases: TGTGCCAGCAGTAGGGCAACTAGCGAAAAAGAAAATGAGCAGTTCTTC.

This clone showed up just a few times. Different DNA sequences within this sample yield the same CDR3. The V gene is TRBV7-9, the J gene TRBJ2-7; 8 bases agree with TRBD1. This CDR3 region has 16 residues. V was pared by 6 bases and J by 2 bases, with 12 bases of the junction left unmatched. CDR1 is SEHNR, CDR2 FQNEAQ, per germline (reference sequence). The CDR3 sequence is CASSPQGGRGTYEQYF. CDR3 nucleotide sequence: TGTGCCAGCAGTCCACAGGGGGGCAGGGGGACCTACGAGCAGTACTTC.